These T cell receptor beta chains were read from a single sample in a study of OX40 agonist ivuxolimab in advanced cancers. TCRdb's copy holds only in-frame clones and misses some; the assay was immunoSEQ multiplex PCR. This table has about 65,000 clones, over 75% appearing once. This sample comprised CD4+ or CD8+ T cells sorted from blood, obtained in a trial of the OX40 agonist ivuxolimab. The receptors come from an adult with an advanced solid tumor such as melanoma, head and neck, liver or kidney cancer. Both conserved end residues are part of each CDR3. D genes are given only for firm matches. The size field is filled for only some rows; it gives once, few, many or a size class.

NA	TRBV27	NA	TRBJ1-1	CASRPATGVINTEAFF	TGTGCCAGCAGGCCCGCGACGGGGGTGATCAACACTGAAGCTTTCTTT
once	TRBV6-5	NA	TRBJ2-2	CASGGESDTGELFF	TGTGCCAGCGGCGGGGAATCGGACACCGGGGAGCTGTTTTTT
NA	TRBV25-1	NA	TRBJ1-5	CASSLAHQQPQHF	TGTGCCAGCAGCCTCGCTCATCAGCAGCCCCAGCATTTT
NA	TRBV27	TRBD1	TRBJ1-1	CASSNRGATEAFF	TGTGCCAGCAGCAACAGGGGAGCCACTGAAGCTTTCTTT
NA	TRBV4-3	NA	TRBJ1-1	CASSQDGSRGDGEAFF	TGCGCCAGCAGCCAAGATGGTTCGCGGGGGGACGGTGAAGCTTTCTTT
NA	TRBV9	TRBD2	TRBJ2-7	CASSPQGGTRSYEQYF	TGTGCCAGCAGCCCCCAAGGGGGGACTAGGTCCTACGAGCAGTACTTC
few	TRBV18	NA	TRBJ2-5	CASSPGLYQETQYF	TGTGCCAGCTCACCGGGACTTTACCAAGAGACCCAGTACTTC
NA	TRBV6-5	NA	TRBJ1-1	CASSLGGNTEAFF	TGTGCCAGCAGTTTGGGAGGGAACACTGAAGCTTTCTTT
NA	TRBV5-1	TRBD1	TRBJ1-3	CASTLTGEWGNTIYF	TGCGCCAGCACCCTTACAGGGGAATGGGGAAACACCATATATTTT
NA	TRBV5-1	TRBD1	TRBJ1-1	CASSMTGTRAEAFF	TGCGCCAGCAGTATGACAGGGACGCGCGCTGAAGCTTTCTTT
NA	TRBV5-1	TRBD2	TRBJ2-4	CASSLWEGDKNIQYF	TGCGCCAGCAGCTTGTGGGAGGGAGACAAAAACATTCAGTACTTC
NA	TRBV6-1	NA	TRBJ2-3	CASSESPPGTQYF	TGTGCCAGCAGTGAATCCCCCCCCGGTACGCAGTATTTT
few	TRBV2	TRBD1	TRBJ1-2	CASSESGGRNYYTF	TGTGCCAGCAGTGAATCAGGGGGGCGGAACTATTACACCTTC
NA	TRBV7-6	NA	TRBJ2-3	CASSLFGGNTQYF	TGTGCCAGCAGCTTATTTGGGGGGAATACGCAGTATTTT
NA	TRBV6-5	TRBD1	TRBJ1-3	CASSPQGGGGNTIYF	TGTGCCAGCAGTCCCCAAGGAGGGGGCGGAAACACCATATATTTT
NA	TRBV18	NA	TRBJ1-2	CASSQGTAYTF	TGTGCCAGTTCCCAGGGGACCGCTTACACCTTC
NA	TRBV5-1	NA	TRBJ2-1	CASSLQGGEQFF	TGCGCCAGCAGCCTACAGGGAGGGGAGCAGTTCTTC
NA	TRBV7-2	TRBD2	TRBJ2-3	CASSQRPGTSFRTDTQYF	TGTGCCAGCAGCCAAAGACCCGGGACTAGCTTCCGTACAGATACGCAGTATTTT
few	TRBV29-1	NA	TRBJ2-2	CSVGATANTGELFF	TGCAGCGTTGGGGCGACAGCGAACACCGGGGAGCTGTTTTTT
NA	TRBV29-1	NA	TRBJ1-3	CSVGVSGNTIYF	TGCAGCGTTGGGGTATCTGGAAACACCATATATTTT
NA	TRBV7-8	TRBD1	TRBJ1-2	CASSYPPGTGAFNYGYTF	TGTGCCAGCAGCTACCCGCCCGGGACAGGGGCCTTTAACTATGGCTACACCTTC
few	TRBV6-5	NA	TRBJ1-1	CASSYSEVSEAFF	TGTGCCAGCAGTTACTCAGAGGTATCGGAAGCTTTCTTT
NA	TRBV6-1	NA	TRBJ1-1	CASSEGGSLMNTEAFF	TGTGCCAGCAGTGAGGGAGGGTCCCTCATGAACACTGAAGCTTTCTTT
NA	TRBV4-1	NA	TRBJ1-2	CASSQVQAHQGGYTF	TGCGCCAGCAGCCAAGTTCAGGCACACCAAGGTGGCTACACCTTC
NA	TRBV9	NA	TRBJ2-3	CASSVVPSLEGDTQYF	TGTGCCAGCAGCGTAGTTCCCTCCTTGGAAGGAGATACGCAGTATTTT
NA	TRBV20-1	NA	TRBJ2-5	CSARVVETQYF	TGCAGTGCTAGAGTTGTGGAGACCCAGTACTTC
NA	TRBV21-1	NA	TRBJ2-5	CASSKGGQAQETQYF	TGTGCCAGCAGCAAGGGTGGACAGGCCCAAGAGACCCAGTACTTC
NA	TRBV9	NA	TRBJ2-3	CASSDLQGPDTQYF	TGTGCCAGCAGTGACCTACAGGGACCAGATACGCAGTATTTT
few	TRBV5-1	TRBD1	TRBJ2-7	CASSLTGEISYEQYF	TGCGCCAGCAGCTTGACAGGGGAAATCTCCTACGAGCAGTACTTC
NA	TRBV5-1	NA	TRBJ2-1	CASSPFSGDGEQFF	TGCGCCAGCAGCCCCTTTTCGGGGGATGGTGAGCAGTTCTTC
NA	TRBV7-2	NA	TRBJ1-3	CASSLGGASSGNTIYF	TGTGCCAGCAGCTTAGGAGGGGCGAGCTCTGGAAACACCATATATTTT
once	TRBV29-1	TRBD1	TRBJ2-4	CSVRGKGNGENIQYF	TGCAGCGTCAGGGGGAAGGGGAACGGGGAAAACATTCAGTACTTC
NA	TRBV20-1	TRBD2	TRBJ2-5	CSARGGETQYF	TGCAGTGCTAGGGGGGGGGAGACCCAGTACTTC
NA	TRBV18	NA	TRBJ1-3	CASSPPVGNTIYF	TGTGCCAGCTCACCACCGGTTGGAAACACCATATATTTT
NA	TRBV5-1	NA	TRBJ1-2	CASSLSWGNYGYTF	TGCGCCAGCAGCCTATCTTGGGGAAACTATGGCTACACCTTC
NA	TRBV18	NA	TRBJ2-1	CASSPEVGSGEQFF	TGTGCCAGCTCACCCGAGGTCGGATCGGGTGAGCAGTTCTTC
NA	TRBV14	NA	TRBJ2-4	CASSPGRIQYF	TGTGCCAGCAGCCCCGGACGGATTCAGTACTTC
NA	TRBV10-3	TRBD1	TRBJ2-1	CAIWTGPYNEQFF	TGTGCCATTTGGACAGGGCCCTACAATGAGCAGTTCTTC
NA	TRBV7-9	NA	TRBJ2-5	CASSLSRAGVETQYF	TGTGCCAGCAGCCTTAGTAGGGCTGGTGTAGAGACCCAGTACTTC
NA	TRBV7-2	TRBD1	TRBJ2-5	CASRNRQGEKQETQYF	TGTGCCAGCAGGAACAGACAGGGGGAGAAACAAGAGACCCAGTACTTC
NA	TRBV5-6	TRBD1	TRBJ2-1	CASSLPGQGVDEQFF	TGTGCCAGCAGCTTACCGGGACAGGGGGTCGATGAGCAGTTCTTC
few	TRBV10-1	TRBD1	TRBJ2-7	CASNEGQYYEQYF	TGCGCCAGCAACGAGGGACAGTACTACGAGCAGTACTTC
NA	TRBV11-2	NA	TRBJ2-6	CASRRAGANVLTF	TGTGCCAGCCGAAGGGCTGGGGCCAACGTCCTGACTTTC
NA	TRBV7-9	NA	TRBJ2-1	CASSRKTEYNEQFF	TGTGCCAGCAGCCGCAAGACAGAGTACAATGAGCAGTTCTTC
NA	TRBV7-2	NA	TRBJ2-1	CASSLPRWDNEQFF	TGTGCCAGCAGCTTACCGAGGTGGGACAATGAGCAGTTCTTC
NA	TRBV5-1	NA	TRBJ1-2	CASSFNRQGSYGYTF	TGCGCCAGCAGCTTTAATCGGCAGGGCAGTTATGGCTACACCTTC
NA	TRBV7-4	NA	TRBJ1-5	CASSLMGQTSNQPQHF	TGTGCCAGCAGCTTAATGGGACAAACCAGCAATCAGCCCCAGCATTTT
NA	TRBV4-1	NA	TRBJ2-1	CASSQDRVTDNEQFF	TGCGCCAGCAGCCAGGACAGAGTAACGGACAATGAGCAGTTCTTC
once	TRBV6-5	NA	TRBJ2-1	CASSNRYEQFF	TGTGCCAGCAGTAATCGGTACGAGCAGTTCTTC
NA	TRBV5-1	TRBD1	TRBJ2-5	CASSKAKTDAGQGREETQYF	TGCGCCAGCAGCAAAGCCAAAACGGATGCTGGACAGGGTCGGGAGGAGACCCAGTACTTC
NA	TRBV5-4	NA	TRBJ2-6	CASSLGGSGKTGANVLTF	TGTGCCAGCAGCTTGGGGGGGTCAGGGAAGACTGGGGCCAACGTCCTGACTTTC
NA	TRBV30	NA	TRBJ2-7	CAWRRSKLSYEQYF	TGTGCCTGGAGGCGATCAAAACTTTCCTACGAGCAGTACTTC
medium-sized	TRBV7-2	TRBD1	TRBJ1-3	CASSPNRGNTIYF	TGTGCCAGCAGCCCCAACAGGGGGAACACCATATATTTT
NA	TRBV19	NA	TRBJ2-7	CASSIAGSLSLYEQYF	TGTGCCAGTAGTATAGCGGGGTCCCTCTCTCTCTACGAGCAGTACTTC
NA	TRBV29-1	NA	TRBJ2-2	CSAGPQTGELFF	TGCAGCGCGGGGCCCCAAACCGGGGAGCTGTTTTTT
once	TRBV5-8	TRBD1	TRBJ1-3	CASSLRQGSGNTIYF	TGTGCCAGCAGCTTACGACAGGGCTCTGGAAACACCATATATTTT
NA	TRBV7-2	NA	TRBJ2-5	CASSLGELETQYF	TGTGCCAGCAGCCTAGGGGAATTAGAGACCCAGTACTTC
NA	TRBV27	TRBD1	TRBJ2-1	CASSPDRGYNEQFF	TGTGCCAGCAGTCCGGACAGGGGATACAATGAGCAGTTCTTC
few	TRBV6-1	NA	TRBJ2-7	CASSADSSEQYF	TGTGCCAGCAGTGCGGACTCGAGCGAGCAGTACTTC
NA	TRBV6-5	TRBD1	TRBJ1-2	CASRDRAYGYTF	TGTGCCAGCAGAGACAGGGCCTATGGCTACACCTTC